This T cell receptor (beta chain) stems from a study of cytomegalovirus exposure and HLA in healthy donors. The study, taken as a whole, reports: Many donors carried some public TCRs, although rarity characterized most TCR sequences. With DRB1 most and HLA-C fewest, TCR association rates differed between HLA loci in a later analysis.

Germline CDR1 MNHEY, CDR2 SVGAGI. J was trimmed by 6 bases and V by 6 bases; bases with no gene match: 4. This CDR3 region has 14 residues. This cohort consisted of healthy bone marrow donors. In the PCR, 60 Vbeta and 13 Jbeta primers were used. Source study methods: An analysis performed later counted about 80 million unique TCR beta chains (approximately 10 million of them shared). Data came from immunoSEQ multiplex PCR; TCRdb stores just in-frame clones and leaves some out. The V and J calls and clone size are taken from that table; D and trimming were inferred from the DNA. Seen here are 120,000 to 150,000 clones, roughly 80% observed once, and the top ten hold less than 3%. To note about this clone: What it binds is unknown.

This rearrangement joins TRBV6-5 to TRBJ1-4, with 10 bases fitting TRBD1. The TCR originated in a woman aged 25 to 39 in good health and CMV-seronegative. The sequencing input was PBMCs. The CDR3 DNA is TGTGCCAGCAGCCCGGGACAGGGGTATGAAAAACTGTTTTTT. This encodes CASSPGQGYEKLFF.